The 5 T cell receptor beta chains reported below all come from one sample, sequenced in a study of shared clonotypes between healthy human individuals. Sequencing was performed with immunoSEQ multiplex PCR; in TCRdb, only in-frame clones are kept and a portion is missing. The table has around 500,000 clones, roughly 77% seen once; the top ten hold approximately 13%. Sequenced sample: PBMCs. All receptors come from a woman in her thirties or forties in good health. Some clones in this sample may be carry-over from other donors' samples.

This chain joins TRBV25-1 and TRBJ2-1, with 7 bases lining up with TRBD1. V shed 3 bases, J shed 7 bases, and the junction held 12 bases outside the gene matches. CDR1 is MGHDK and CDR2 is SYGVNS in the germline V gene. The CDR3 contains 16 residues. Here the CDR3 reads CASSDPGTAITNEQFF. The CDR3 DNA reads as TGTGCCAGCAGTGATCCGGGGACAGCAATTACTAATGAGCAGTTCTTC.

This clone was observed a single time. This chain connects TRBV5-1 to TRBJ2-2; 7 nucleotides agree with TRBD1. The trim removed 0 bases at V and 5 bases at J, leaving 10 bases unmatched. CDR1 is SGHRS, CDR2 YFSETQ, per germline. The CDR3 loop spans 17 amino acids. CDR3 amino acids: CASSLVRRGIGTGELFF. CDR3 DNA: TGCGCCAGCAGCTTGGTTCGCAGGGGGATAGGTACCGGGGAGCTGTTTTTT.

With respect to this clone: Other DNA sequences from this sample encode an identical CDR3 as well. The chain links TRBV30 to TRBJ2-1, with 10 bases matching TRBD2. The CDR3 extends over 14 amino acids. Losses at the gene ends were 5 bases for V and 5 bases for J; bases not matched to a gene: 6. The germline gives CDR1 GTSNPN, CDR2 SVGIG (reference sequence). This CDR3 is CAWGGGLADNEQFF. The CDR3 nucleotides are TGTGCCTGGGGCGGAGGACTAGCGGACAATGAGCAGTTCTTC.

This chain uses TRBV9 with TRBJ1-1; D unclear. Trimming left V 0 bases short and J 1 base short, with 13 bases between. This CDR3 region has 16 residues. Germline V gene data show CDR1 as SGDLS and CDR2 as YYNGEE. CDR3 loop: CASSVGGSNSNTEAFF. The CDR3 DNA sequence: TGTGCCAGCAGCGTAGGAGGAAGTAACTCGAACACTGAAGCTTTCTTT.

The J gene is TRBJ2-1, the V gene TRBV7-9; 7 positions match TRBD1. The CDR3 runs 15 residues. J was trimmed by 4 bases and V by 5 bases; bases with no gene match: 8. Looked up from germline, CDR1 is SEHNR and CDR2 is FQNEAQ (reference sequence). The DNA of the CDR3 is TGTGCCAGCAGCCCGGACAGGAGACCATACAATGAGCAGTTCTTC. Translated: CASSPDRRPYNEQFF.